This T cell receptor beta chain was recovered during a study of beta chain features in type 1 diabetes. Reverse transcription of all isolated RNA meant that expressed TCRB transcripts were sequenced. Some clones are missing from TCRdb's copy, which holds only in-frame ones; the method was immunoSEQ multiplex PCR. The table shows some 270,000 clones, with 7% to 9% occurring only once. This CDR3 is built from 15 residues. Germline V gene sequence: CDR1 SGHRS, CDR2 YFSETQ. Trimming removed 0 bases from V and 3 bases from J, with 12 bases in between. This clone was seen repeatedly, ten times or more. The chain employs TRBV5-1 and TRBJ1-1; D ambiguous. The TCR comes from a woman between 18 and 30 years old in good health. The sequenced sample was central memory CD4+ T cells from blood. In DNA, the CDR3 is TGCGCCAGCAGCTTGGGGGCGTCGGCTGACACTGAAGCTTTCTTT. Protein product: CASSLGASADTEAFF.